The 26 T cell receptor beta chains given below trace back to one sample, sequenced in a study of response to subunit inactivated influenza vaccine. TCRdb reprocessed the RT-PCR reads with MiXCR, giving one entry per CDR3 protein. In the table there are more than 450,000 distinct CDR3 sequences, 7.6% of which are singletons. The sequencing used PBMCs from blood, collected roughly 24 months after vaccination. These receptors were obtained from a man between 50 and 69 years old who received an inactivated influenza vaccine.

This rearrangement joins TRBV10-3 to TRBJ2-2, with 7 bases lining up with TRBD1. The CDR3 extends over 15 amino acids. The trim removed 5 bases at V and 6 bases at J, leaving 9 bases unmatched. The V gene's germline CDR1 is ENHRY and CDR2 SYGVKD. The CDR3 sequence is CAISRKTGPAGELFF. CDR3 DNA sequence: TGTGCCATCAGTAGGAAGACAGGGCCCGCCGGGGAGCTGTTTTTT.

With regard to this clonotype: A much larger clone differs by one base, so this may be a read error. The V gene is TRBV20-1, the J gene TRBJ2-7; 9 nucleotides align to TRBD1. The ends lost 6 bases at V and 3 bases at J; junction bases unmatched: 3. Germline CDR1 is DFQATT and CDR2 is SNEGSKA (reference sequence). The CDR3 has 12 residues. The CDR3 DNA reads as TGCAGTGCCCAGGACAGGGGCTACGAGCAGTACTTC. Protein product: CSAQDRGYEQYF.

This clonotype was observed a handful of times. The chain has TRBV12-3 or TRBV12-4 and TRBJ2-2; perhaps TRBD1 as D (5 bases). There are 15 residues in the CDR3. Trimming stripped 3 bases from V and 7 bases from J, with 15 bases between. Here the CDR3 DNA reads TGTGCCAGCAGTTTCAAGGGGTCGAAGAACGGGGAGCTGTTTTTT. Translated, it gives CASSFKGSKNGELFF.

In its sample, this clonotype was seen a few times. This chain uses TRBV12-3 or TRBV12-4 with TRBJ2-1, with D maybe TRBD2 (5 bases). Trimming shortened V by 5 bases and J by 8 bases, and 16 bases separated the two germline ends. The CDR3 totals 14 residues. The CDR3, as DNA: TGTGCCAGCAGTCGTTGGACTGGCCCCCATGAGCAGTTCTTC. Translated: CASSRWTGPHEQFF.

This clonotype was recorded many times. V and J are TRBV20-1 and TRBJ2-3; perhaps TRBD2 as D (6 bases). Germline CDR1 and CDR2: DFQATT and SNEGSKA (reference sequence). This CDR3 has 15 amino acids. Trimming left V 3 bases short and J 0 bases short, with 13 bases between. The CDR3 sequence: CSASPSATSTDTQYF. CDR3 nucleotides: TGCAGTGCTAGTCCTAGCGCGACTAGCACAGATACGCAGTATTTT.

In this sample, this clonotype turned up a few times. V usage is TRBV9 and J usage is TRBJ2-2; the D is unclear. The length of the CDR3 is 13 residues. Germline lookup yields CDR1 SGDLS and CDR2 YYNGEE. V lost 1 base, J lost 3 bases, and 4 bases lay in between. The CDR3 protein is CASSVMDTGELFF. CDR3 coding DNA: TGTGCCAGCAGCGTAATGGACACCGGGGAGCTGTTTTTT.

The chain employs TRBV6-2 or TRBV6-3 and TRBJ1-2, with 9 bases that match TRBD1. The CDR3 is 13 amino acids. Germline-derived CDR1 and CDR2 are MNHEY and SVGEGT. With V trimmed by 5 bases and J by 7 bases, 5 bases remained unmatched. CDR3 residues: CASSPGQGPGYTF. The CDR3 DNA reads as TGTGCCAGCAGTCCCGGACAGGGGCCTGGCTACACCTTC.

This clonotype was counted only a few times. The genes are TRBV9 and TRBJ2-7; 8 positions match TRBD1. Germline V gene data show CDR1 as SGDLS and CDR2 as YYNGEE. V shed 0 bases, J shed 6 bases, and the junction held 5 bases outside the gene matches. CDR3 size: 14 residues. CDR3 loop: CASSVGQGHSEQYF. The CDR3 coding sequence is TGTGCCAGCAGCGTAGGACAGGGGCATAGCGAGCAGTACTTC. The full variable domain, rest sourced from reference TRBV9 and TRBJ2-7, is DSGVTQTPKHLITATGQRVTLRCSPRSGDLSVYWYQQSLDQGLQFLIQYYNGEERAKGNILERFSAQQFPDLHSELNLSSLELGDSALYFCASSVGQGHSEQYFGPGTRLTVT.

The chain links TRBV3-1 to TRBJ2-6, with a tentative D call TRBD1 (6 bases). The CDR3 is made up of 15 amino acids. Trimming removed 5 bases at V and 0 bases at J, with 8 bases between. Germline CDR1 is LGHDT and CDR2 is YNNKEL (reference sequence). CDR3 in amino acids: CASSKGGSGANVLTF. CDR3 in DNA: TGTGCCAGCAGCAAAGGGGGCTCTGGGGCCAACGTCCTGACTTTC.

The chain carries TRBV15 and TRBJ1-2; no clear D. Trimming shortened V by 0 bases and J by 3 bases, and 11 bases separated the two germline ends. In germline, CDR1 is LNHNV, CDR2 YYDKDF (reference sequence). CDR3 length: 15 amino acids. The CDR3 here is CATSRERMADYGYTF. CDR3 nucleotide sequence: TGTGCCACCAGCAGAGAAAGGATGGCAGACTATGGCTACACCTTC.

The DNA of the CDR3 is TGTGCCAGCACTAATAGTGACACAGATACGCAGTATTTT. Amino acids: CASTNSDTDTQYF. The chain has TRBV28 and TRBJ2-3; D call uncertain. CDR3 length: 13 amino acids. Trimming took off 7 bases at V and 2 bases at J, with 10 bases between the two ends. Germline CDR1 and CDR2: MDHEN and SYDVKM.

This clonotype occurred a few times. The V and J genes are TRBV4-1 and TRBJ1-2, with 7 positions matching TRBD1. CDR3 length equals 16 residues. Losses at the gene ends were 0 bases for V and 3 bases for J; bases not matched to a gene: 7. From germline, CDR1 is MGHRA and CDR2 YSYEKL. CDR3 bases: TGCGCCAGCAGCCAAGAGACAGGGTCAGGGGACTATGGCTACACCTTC. Translated, it gives CASSQETGSGDYGYTF.

The table lists this clonotype with a few counts. This chain connects TRBV4-3 to TRBJ1-3; a possible D gene is TRBD1 (5 bases). The germline V and J ends were trimmed by 4 bases and 0 bases, with 13 bases remaining between them. Germline assignment: CDR1 LGHNA and CDR2 YSLEER. This CDR3 has 16 residues. The DNA of the CDR3 is TGCGCCAGCAGCCGAGGAGGAACAGGCTCTGGAAACACCATATATTTT. Translating it yields CASSRGGTGSGNTIYF.

This clonotype was detected ten times or more. The rearrangement links TRBV5-5 to TRBJ1-1; D not resolved. Germline V CDR1 and CDR2: SGHKS, YYEKEE (reference sequence). The V and J ends lost 0 bases and 12 bases respectively, with 12 bases between them. The CDR3 has 12 residues. In DNA, the CDR3 is TGTGCCAGCAGCTTGGTAGGATGGGAATCTTTCTTT. Translation gives CASSLVGWESFF.

This clonotype occurred a few times. The V call is TRBV4-1, the J call TRBJ1-2, with a tentative D call TRBD1 (6 bases). Germline V gene sequence: CDR1 MGHRA, CDR2 YSYEKL. The CDR3 totals 14 residues. V was pared by 0 bases and J by 6 bases, with 11 bases between. CDR3 in DNA: TGCGCCAGCAGCCAAGATCGGGCAGGGGATGGCTACACCTTC. It encodes CASSQDRAGDGYTF.

The sample holds a few counts of this clonotype. The rearrangement uses TRBV6-2 or TRBV6-3 and TRBJ2-3, with D possibly TRBD1 on 5 matching bases. In germline, CDR1 is MNHEY, CDR2 SVGEGT. The ends were cut back, 4 bases at V and 1 base at J, with 15 bases in the middle. CDR3 length equals 16 residues. CDR3 sequence reads: CASSSQGLRRTDTQYF. CDR3 DNA sequence: TGTGCCAGCAGTTCCCAGGGTTTGAGACGCACAGATACGCAGTATTTT.

In DNA form, the CDR3 reads TGTGCCAGCTCGCGGGAGTACACAGATACGCAGTATTTT. Its translation is CASSREYTDTQYF. The chain combines TRBV27 with TRBJ2-3, with 7 positions matching TRBD2. Per the germline V gene, CDR1 is MNHEY and CDR2 is SMNVEV (reference sequence). Trimming cost V 8 bases and J 2 bases; bases outside gene matches: 4. The CDR3 runs 13 residues.

This clonotype was counted only a few times. The gene calls are TRBV4-3 and TRBJ2-3; TRBD2 might be the D (6 bases). Germline V gene lookup returns CDR1 LGHNA and CDR2 YSLEER. There are 17 residues in the CDR3. Trimming stripped 1 base from V and 0 bases from J, with 14 bases between. The CDR3 reads CASSQGASVTSTDTQYF. The CDR3 DNA is TGCGCCAGCAGCCAAGGAGCTAGCGTCACTAGCACAGATACGCAGTATTTT.

The table lists this clonotype with a few counts. The chain employs TRBV20-1 and TRBJ2-3; 10 bases map to TRBD2. The length of the CDR3 is 15 residues. The ends lost 3 bases at V and 2 bases at J; junction bases unmatched: 5. In germline, CDR1 is DFQATT, CDR2 SNEGSKA (reference sequence). CDR3 DNA sequence: TGCAGTGCTAGGAATAGCGGGGGGCTCACAGATACGCAGTATTTT. It yields the protein CSARNSGGLTDTQYF.

This clonotype showed up many times. The junction differs from germline at one of its ends, possibly a read error. The gene calls are TRBV7-7 and TRBJ2-2; D is uncertain. Looked up from germline, CDR1 is SSHAT and CDR2 is FNYEAQ (reference sequence). CDR3 length: 14 residues. The CDR3 DNA follows: TGTGCTAGCAGCCCCTCCCGGAGCACCGGGGAGCTGTTTTTT. Its protein product is CASSPSRSTGELFF.

This clonotype was detected only a few times. This chain links TRBV20-1 with TRBJ2-1; the D gene could be TRBD1 or TRBD2 (5 bases each). This CDR3 is built from 15 residues. Between the trimmed V and J ends, which lost 0 bases and 7 bases, there was a span of 16 bases. Germline assignment: CDR1 DFQATT and CDR2 SNEGSKA (reference sequence). CDR3 amino acids: CSARDWRQGGNEQFF. The CDR3 bases are TGCAGTGCTAGAGATTGGAGGCAGGGTGGGAATGAGCAGTTCTTC.

There are many counts of this clonotype. The chain uses TRBV7-2 and TRBJ1-2; no reliable D call. The CDR3 has 12 amino acids. Germline V gives CDR1 SGHTA, CDR2 FQGNSA. V lost 5 bases and J 6 bases, leaving 10 bases between the germline ends. CDR3 protein: CASSMTTNGYTF. The CDR3 DNA reads as TGTGCCAGCAGCATGACGACAAATGGCTACACCTTC.

This clonotype is a singleton in its sample. Just one base apart from a much larger clone, this may be a read error. The chain couples TRBV15 to TRBJ2-6, with D hard to call. In germline, CDR1 is LNHNV, CDR2 YYDKDF (reference sequence). There are 17 residues in the CDR3. V was trimmed by 0 bases and J by 2 bases, leaving 11 bases between them. CDR3 coding DNA: TGTGCCACCAGCAGAGAACAGAGCTCTACTGGGGCCAACGTCCTGACTTTC. As protein: CATSREQSSTGANVLTF.

This clonotype came up a few times. The chain uses TRBV7-2 and TRBJ1-1, with 8 positions matching TRBD1. J lost 5 bases, V lost 5 bases, and 10 bases had no gene match. In germline, CDR1 is SGHTA, CDR2 FQGNSA. CDR3 length: 15 residues. The CDR3, as DNA: TGTGCCAGCAGCAATCGGACAGGGACGGAGACTGAAGCTTTCTTT. Amino acid sequence: CASSNRTGTETEAFF. The full variable domain, in which reference TRBV7-2 and TRBJ1-1 provide the parts outside the CDR3, is GAGVSQSPSNKVTEKGKDVELRCDPISGHTALYWYRQSLGQGLEFLIYFQGNSAPDKSGLPSDRFSAERTGGSVSTLTIQRTQQEDSAVYLCASSNRTGTETEAFFGQGTRLTVV.

This clonotype was seen a handful of times. This chain joins TRBV29-1 and TRBJ2-5; 14 bases line up with TRBD2. Germline CDR1 reads SQVTM; CDR2 reads ANQGSEA. This CDR3 contains 14 residues. The V and J ends lost 7 bases and 4 bases, in that order; junction bases with no gene match: 5. For the CDR3, the DNA is TGCAGCGCTCGGGGGACTAGCGGGGGAGAGACCCAGTACTTC. It is translated as CSARGTSGGETQYF.

This clonotype was counted a few times. V gene TRBV12-3 or TRBV12-4 combines with J gene TRBJ2-7, with D perhaps TRBD2 (5 bases). The CDR3 has 14 residues. Between the trimmed V and J ends, which lost 3 bases and 12 bases, there was a span of 21 bases. CDR3 residues: CASSLASGGSKRYF. For the CDR3, the DNA is TGTGCCAGCAGTTTGGCCAGCGGTGGATCCAAACGGTACTTC.